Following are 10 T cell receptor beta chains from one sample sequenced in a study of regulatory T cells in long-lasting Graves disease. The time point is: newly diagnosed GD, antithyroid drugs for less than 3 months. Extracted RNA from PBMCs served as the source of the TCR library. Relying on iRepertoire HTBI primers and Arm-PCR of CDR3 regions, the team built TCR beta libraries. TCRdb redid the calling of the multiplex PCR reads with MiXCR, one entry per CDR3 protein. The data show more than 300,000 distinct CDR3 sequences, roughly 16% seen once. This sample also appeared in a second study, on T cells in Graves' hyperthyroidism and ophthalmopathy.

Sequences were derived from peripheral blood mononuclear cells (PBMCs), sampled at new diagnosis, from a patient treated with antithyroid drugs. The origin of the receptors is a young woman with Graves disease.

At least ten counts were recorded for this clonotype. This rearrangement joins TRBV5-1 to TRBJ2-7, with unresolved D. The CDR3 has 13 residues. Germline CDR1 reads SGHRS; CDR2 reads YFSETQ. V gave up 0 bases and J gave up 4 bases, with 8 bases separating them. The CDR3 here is CASSLVLGYEQYF. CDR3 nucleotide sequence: TGCGCCAGCAGCTTGGTATTGGGGTACGAGCAGTACTTC.

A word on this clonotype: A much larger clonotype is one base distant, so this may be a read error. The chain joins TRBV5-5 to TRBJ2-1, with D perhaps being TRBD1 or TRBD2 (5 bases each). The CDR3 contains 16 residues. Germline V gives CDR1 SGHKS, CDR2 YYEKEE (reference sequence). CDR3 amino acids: CASSFTEGPSYNEQFF. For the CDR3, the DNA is TGCGCCAGCAGCTTTACCGAGGGGCCTTCCTACAATGAGCAGTTCTTC. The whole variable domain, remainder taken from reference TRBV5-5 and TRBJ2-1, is DAGVTQSPTHLIKTRGQQVTLRCSPISGHKSVSWYQQVLGQGPQFIFQYYEKEERGRGNFPDRFSARQFPNYSSELNVNALLLGDSALYLCASSFTEGPSYNEQFFGPGTRLTVL.

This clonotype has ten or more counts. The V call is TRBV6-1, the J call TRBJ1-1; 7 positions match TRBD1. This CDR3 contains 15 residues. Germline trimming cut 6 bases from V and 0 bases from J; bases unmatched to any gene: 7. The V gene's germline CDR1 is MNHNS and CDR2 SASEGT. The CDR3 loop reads CASRPRGQMNTEAFF. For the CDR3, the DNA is TGTGCCAGCAGACCGCGGGGACAGATGAACACTGAAGCTTTCTTT.

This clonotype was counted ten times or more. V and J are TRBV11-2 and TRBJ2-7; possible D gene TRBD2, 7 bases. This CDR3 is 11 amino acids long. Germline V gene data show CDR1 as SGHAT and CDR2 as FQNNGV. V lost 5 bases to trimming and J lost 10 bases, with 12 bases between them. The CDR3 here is CASSARGGQYF. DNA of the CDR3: TGTGCCAGCAGCGCGAGGGGGGGCCAGTACTTC.

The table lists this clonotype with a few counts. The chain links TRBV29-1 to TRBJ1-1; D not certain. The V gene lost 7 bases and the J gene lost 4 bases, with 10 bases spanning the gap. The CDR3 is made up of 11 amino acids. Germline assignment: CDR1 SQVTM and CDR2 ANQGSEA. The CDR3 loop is CSASGGTEAFF. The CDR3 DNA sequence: TGCAGCGCCTCTGGAGGCACTGAAGCTTTCTTT.

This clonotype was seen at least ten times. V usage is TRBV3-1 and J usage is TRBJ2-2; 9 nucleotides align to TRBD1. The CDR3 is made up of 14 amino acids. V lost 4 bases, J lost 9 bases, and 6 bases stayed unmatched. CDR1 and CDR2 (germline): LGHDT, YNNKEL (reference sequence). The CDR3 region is CASSRGQGIRELFF. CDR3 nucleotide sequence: TGTGCCAGCAGCCGCGGACAGGGGATCAGGGAGCTGTTTTTT.

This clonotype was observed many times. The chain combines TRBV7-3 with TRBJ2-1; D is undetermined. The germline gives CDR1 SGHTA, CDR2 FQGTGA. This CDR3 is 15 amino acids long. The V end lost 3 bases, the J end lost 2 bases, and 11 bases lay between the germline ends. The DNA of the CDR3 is TGTGCCAGCAGCTTGTGGGGTGGCGCCTACAATGAGCAGTTCTTC. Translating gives CASSLWGGAYNEQFF.

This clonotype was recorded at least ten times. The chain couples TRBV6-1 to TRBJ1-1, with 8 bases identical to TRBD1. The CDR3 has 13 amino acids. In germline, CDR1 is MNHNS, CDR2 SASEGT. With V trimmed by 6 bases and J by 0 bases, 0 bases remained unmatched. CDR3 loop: CASSRGLNTEAFF. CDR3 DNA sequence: TGTGCCAGCAGCAGGGGGCTGAACACTGAAGCTTTCTTT.

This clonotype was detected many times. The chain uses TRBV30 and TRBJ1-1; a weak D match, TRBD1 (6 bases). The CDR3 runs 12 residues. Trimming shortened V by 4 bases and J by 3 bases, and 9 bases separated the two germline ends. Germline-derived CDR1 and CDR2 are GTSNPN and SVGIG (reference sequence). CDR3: CAWIAGDTEAFF. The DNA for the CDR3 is TGTGCCTGGATCGCAGGGGACACTGAAGCTTTCTTT.

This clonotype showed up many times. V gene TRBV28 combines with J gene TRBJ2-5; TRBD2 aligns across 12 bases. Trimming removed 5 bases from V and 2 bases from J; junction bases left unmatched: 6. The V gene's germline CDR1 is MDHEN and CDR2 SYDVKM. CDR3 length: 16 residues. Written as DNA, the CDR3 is TGTGCCAGCAGTAACCGACTAGCGGGGGTTCAAGAGACCCAGTACTTC. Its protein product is CASSNRLAGVQETQYF.